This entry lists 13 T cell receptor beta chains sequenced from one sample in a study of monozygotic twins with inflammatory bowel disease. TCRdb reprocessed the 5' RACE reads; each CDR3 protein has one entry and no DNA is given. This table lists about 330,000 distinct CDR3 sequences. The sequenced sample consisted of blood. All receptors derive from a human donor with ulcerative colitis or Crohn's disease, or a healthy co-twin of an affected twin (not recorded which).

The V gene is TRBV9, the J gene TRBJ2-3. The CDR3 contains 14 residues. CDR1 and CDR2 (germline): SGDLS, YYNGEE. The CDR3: CASSVDPGSDTQYF.

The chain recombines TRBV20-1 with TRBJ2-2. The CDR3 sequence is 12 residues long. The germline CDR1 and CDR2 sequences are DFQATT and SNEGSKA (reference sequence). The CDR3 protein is CSASWVAGELFF.

CDR3 protein: CASSLGTALAGGYEQYF. The chain carries TRBV7-2 and TRBJ2-7; the D call of TRBD2 rests on TCRdb alone, since no DNA is present to check it. CDR1 is SGHTA, CDR2 FQGNSA, per germline. There are 17 residues in the CDR3.

The CDR3 loop reads CASSLKQGMPYNEQFF. This chain joins TRBV5-1 and TRBJ2-1; TCRdb reports TRBD1, a call that lacks DNA to check it against. CDR3 length: 16 residues. The germline V gene encodes CDR1 SGHRS and CDR2 YFSETQ.

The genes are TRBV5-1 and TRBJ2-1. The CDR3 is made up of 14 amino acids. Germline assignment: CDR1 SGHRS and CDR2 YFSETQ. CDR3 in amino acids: CASSLGILDNEQFF.

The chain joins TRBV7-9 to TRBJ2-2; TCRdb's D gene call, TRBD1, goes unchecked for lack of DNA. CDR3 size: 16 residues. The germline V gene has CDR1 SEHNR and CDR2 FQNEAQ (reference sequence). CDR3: CASSPRATGLAGELFF.

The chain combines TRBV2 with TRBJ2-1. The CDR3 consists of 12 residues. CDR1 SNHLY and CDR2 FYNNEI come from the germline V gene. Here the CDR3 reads CASSEGFREQFF.

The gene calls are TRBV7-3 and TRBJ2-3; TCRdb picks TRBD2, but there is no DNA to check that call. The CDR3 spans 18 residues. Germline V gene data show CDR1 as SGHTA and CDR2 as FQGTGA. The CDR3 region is CASSPWLAGVEVTDTQYF.

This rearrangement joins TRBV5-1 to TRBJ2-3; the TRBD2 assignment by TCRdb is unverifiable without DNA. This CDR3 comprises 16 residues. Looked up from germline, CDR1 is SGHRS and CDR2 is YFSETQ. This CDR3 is CASSIPHSGNTDTQYF.

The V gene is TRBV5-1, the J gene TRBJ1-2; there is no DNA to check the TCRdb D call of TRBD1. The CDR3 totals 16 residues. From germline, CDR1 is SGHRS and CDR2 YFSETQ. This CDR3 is CASSQGQAGGRYGYTF.

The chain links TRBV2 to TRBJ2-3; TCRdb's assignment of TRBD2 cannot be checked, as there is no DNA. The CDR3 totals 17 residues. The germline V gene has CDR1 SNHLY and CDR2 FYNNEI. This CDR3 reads CASRRLSSGTLTDTQYF.

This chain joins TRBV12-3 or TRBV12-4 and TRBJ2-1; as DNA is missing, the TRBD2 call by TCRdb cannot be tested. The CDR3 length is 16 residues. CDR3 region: CASSLASGRTQNEQFF.

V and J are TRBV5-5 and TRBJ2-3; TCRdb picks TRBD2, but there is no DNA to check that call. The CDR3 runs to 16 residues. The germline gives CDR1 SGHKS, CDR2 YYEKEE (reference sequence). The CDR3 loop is CASRSTLAGSADTQYF.